This T cell receptor (beta chain) was found in a study of blood T cell repertoires in COVID-19. The assay was immunoSEQ multiplex PCR, and TCRdb's table has in-frame clones only and misses some. The repertoire holds about 73,000 clones, with 65% to 85% as singletons. CDR3 length equals 16 residues. The V gene end was trimmed by 0 bases and the J gene end by 2 bases; junction bases not matched to a gene: 3. CDR1 is SGDLS and CDR2 is YYNGEE in the germline V gene. The sample consisted of peripheral blood. The V gene is TRBV9, the J gene TRBJ2-2; 8 nucleotides align to TRBD2. This clonotype was sampled from a human donor in a cohort sampled during active COVID-19. The CDR3 DNA reads as TGTGCCAGCAGCGTAGGGGGGACTAGTAACACCGGGGAGCTGTTTTTT. Residues: CASSVGGTSNTGELFF.